One sample yielded the 9 T cell receptor beta chains listed below, sequenced in a study of Ad26.COV2.S vaccination and SARS-CoV-2 variants. The treatment is: some 20 received Ad26.COV2.S at low or high dose, single or two shots; about 5 received placebo; per-sample allocation not given. Specimens were obtained on day 63 following the first vaccine or placebo injection. The method was immunoSEQ multiplex PCR; TCRdb's version includes in-frame clones alone and lacks a portion of them. Of some 300,000 clones detected, 85% appear once; the ten largest clones hold 2.1%. The material sequenced was peripheral blood, taken in a trial of Ad26.COV2.S vaccine versus placebo. These receptors came from a person between 18 and 65 years old who received the Ad26.COV2.S COVID-19 vaccine or a placebo.

The chain has TRBV2 and TRBJ1-1, with TRBD1 matching over 10 bases. Germline V gene lookup returns CDR1 SNHLY and CDR2 FYNNEI. CDR3 length equals 14 residues. After removal of 6 bases from V and 4 bases from J, the junction contained 5 bases not matched to a gene. The CDR3 DNA sequence: TGTGCCAGCAGAACCGGGACAGGGGTCACTGAAGCTTTCTTT. It translates to CASRTGTGVTEAFF.

This chain links TRBV6-1 with TRBJ1-2; 12 bases fit TRBD1. The germline V gene has CDR1 MNHNS and CDR2 SASEGT. CDR3 size: 16 residues. Unmatched junction bases numbered 10, after V lost 4 bases and J lost 7 bases. CDR3 sequence reads: CASSGGTGGASAGYTF. The CDR3 region has the DNA TGTGCCAGCAGTGGAGGGACAGGGGGCGCTTCGGCTGGCTACACCTTC.

The chain combines TRBV7-9 with TRBJ2-1; D is unclear. The V and J ends lost 2 bases and 16 bases respectively, with 12 bases between them. CDR3 length: 11 amino acids. From germline, CDR1 is SEHNR and CDR2 FQNEAQ (reference sequence). The CDR3 DNA follows: TGTGCCAGCAGCTTAATTCCCGTTGTCTTCTTC. Translating it yields CASSLIPVVFF.

V and J are TRBV2 and TRBJ2-7, with 8 bases fitting TRBD2. The CDR3 loop spans 16 amino acids. V trimming: 5 bases; J trimming: 3 bases; junction bases outside the gene matches: 12. The V gene's germline CDR1 is SNHLY and CDR2 FYNNEI. CDR3: CASSPATSGVDYEQYF. As DNA, the CDR3 is TGTGCCAGCAGTCCTGCAACTAGCGGCGTGGACTACGAGCAGTACTTC. Supplemented by reference TRBV2 and TRBJ2-7, the full variable domain reads EPEVTQTPSHQVTQMGQEVILRCVPISNHLYFYWYRQILGQKVEFLVSFYNNEISEKSEIFDDQFSVERPDGSNFTLKIRSTKLEDSAMYFCASSPATSGVDYEQYFGPGTRLTVT.

The V gene is TRBV18, the J gene TRBJ2-7; the match to TRBD1 covers 10 bases. This CDR3 region has 15 residues. Germline CDR1 KGHSH, CDR2 LQKENI. The ends lost 3 bases at V and 3 bases at J; junction bases unmatched: 5. The CDR3 region has the DNA TGTGCCAGCTCACCGGGACAGGGGATCGGCTACGAGCAGTACTTC. As protein: CASSPGQGIGYEQYF.

This sequence joins TRBV19 and TRBJ1-1; TRBD1 is a possible D gene (5 bases). This CDR3 comprises 17 residues. Trimming removed 5 bases from V and 4 bases from J, with 23 bases in between. The germline gives CDR1 LNHDA, CDR2 SQIVND (reference sequence). The CDR3 DNA sequence: TGTGCCAGTAGTCCCCCTATGGGGGGGTACGGATCCACTGAAGCTTTCTTT. This codes for CASSPPMGGYGSTEAFF. Supplemented by reference TRBV19 and TRBJ1-1, the full variable domain reads DGGITQSPKYLFRKEGQNVTLSCEQNLNHDAMYWYRQDPGQGLRLIYYSQIVNDFQKGDIAEGYSVSREKKESFPLTVTSAQKNPTAFYLCASSPPMGGYGSTEAFFGQGTRLTVV.

V is TRBV29-1 and J is TRBJ2-7, with unresolved D. The germline CDR1 and CDR2 sequences are SQVTM and ANQGSEA. The CDR3 consists of 18 residues. V shed 0 bases and J shed 0 bases, with 21 bases lying between them. The CDR3 DNA reads TGCAGCGTTGAAGATTGTCCCTTAGAGGTTCCGATCTCCTACGAGCAGTACTTC. It codes for CSVEDCPLEVPISYEQYF.

This clone was recorded only once. This rearrangement joins TRBV6-5 to TRBJ1-6; TRBD1 matches at 7 bases. Germline loops: CDR1 MNHEY, CDR2 SVGAGI. Trimming at V came to 7 bases and at J to 8 bases, leaving 11 bases not matched to a gene. The CDR3 sequence is 15 residues long. CDR3 loop: CASTNGQALHSPLHF. For the CDR3, the DNA is TGTGCCAGCACCAATGGACAGGCCCTACATTCACCCCTCCACTTT.

This rearrangement joins TRBV19 to TRBJ1-1; D is undetermined. Germline assignment: CDR1 LNHDA and CDR2 SQIVND (reference sequence). The CDR3 sequence is 13 residues long. The ends were cut back, 4 bases at V and 1 base at J, with 7 bases in the middle. CDR3 sequence: CASSKGGNTEAFF. CDR3 sequence (DNA): TGTGCCAGTAGTAAAGGAGGGAACACTGAAGCTTTCTTT.